The source of this T cell receptor beta chain is a study of blood T cell repertoires in COVID-19. The method was immunoSEQ multiplex PCR; TCRdb's version includes in-frame clones alone and lacks a portion of them. The table has around 170,000 clones, 80% to 90% seen once. Sequenced sample: peripheral blood. The sequence derives from a man aged 55 to 70 with acute or convalescent COVID-19.

This CDR3 is CATSRGGQGNSPLHF. CDR3 nucleotide sequence: TGTGCCACCAGCAGAGGCGGACAGGGGAATTCACCCCTCCACTTT. This chain connects TRBV15 to TRBJ1-6, with TRBD1 matching over 9 bases. V shed 1 base, J shed 7 bases, and the junction held 2 bases outside the gene matches. This CDR3 is 15 amino acids long. Germline V lookup: CDR1 LNHNV, CDR2 YYDKDF (reference sequence).